These 9 T cell receptor beta chains share one sample of origin, sequenced in a study of identifying expanded T cells in peripheral blood. The assay was immunoSEQ multiplex PCR, and TCRdb's table has in-frame clones only and misses some. The sample contains approximately 79,000 clones, under 90% of which appear only once. Material for sequencing was blood. The receptor set was obtained from a person aged 18 to 70 in good health.

The chain employs TRBV5-1 and TRBJ2-2, with D maybe TRBD1 (5 bases). V lost 2 bases to trimming and J lost 0 bases, with 14 bases between them. Germline V gives CDR1 SGHRS, CDR2 YFSETQ. The CDR3 has 17 residues. The CDR3: CASSFGKGPTNTGELFF. Written as DNA, the CDR3 is TGCGCCAGCAGCTTTGGCAAGGGGCCTACGAACACCGGGGAGCTGTTTTTT. Variable domain in full (rest from reference TRBV5-1 and TRBJ2-2): KAGVTQTPRYLIKTRGQQVTLSCSPISGHRSVSWYQQTPGQGLQFLFEYFSETQRNKGNFPGRFSGRQFSNSRSEMNVSTLELGDSALYLCASSFGKGPTNTGELFFGEGSRLTVL.

This chain joins TRBV7-2 and TRBJ2-7; the D is unclear. The CDR3 runs to 12 residues. The V end was cut by 3 bases, the J end by 0 bases, with 3 bases between. In germline, CDR1 is SGHTA, CDR2 FQGNSA. The CDR3 nucleotides read TGTGCCAGCAGCTTTCGCTCCTACGAGCAGTACTTC. Translation: CASSFRSYEQYF.

The chain couples TRBV6-6 to TRBJ1-2; D is possibly TRBD1 (5 bases). The ends were cut back, 5 bases at V and 3 bases at J, with 16 bases in the middle. Germline V gene lookup returns CDR1 MNHNY and CDR2 SVGAGI (reference sequence). The CDR3 runs to 15 residues. CDR3 DNA: TGTGCCAGCAGTACTCCGAAGGGGACGCACTATGGCTACACCTTC. It specifies CASSTPKGTHYGYTF.

The V call is TRBV1, the J call TRBJ2-7; the table's D call, TRBD2, has no DNA check behind it. TRBV1 is listed as a pseudogene. The CDR3 spans 17 residues. CDR3 DNA sequence: TGCACCAGCAGCCAAGTCCGCGCTAGCGGAGCCCCCTACGAGCAGTACTTC. Translating gives CTSSQVRASGAPYEQYF.

The sample holds a few counts of this clone. This chain links TRBV19 with TRBJ1-1; TRBD1 might be the D (6 bases). Germline V lookup: CDR1 LNHDA, CDR2 SQIVND (reference sequence). The V and J ends lost 1 base and 5 bases respectively, with 11 bases between them. CDR3 length: 14 residues. CDR3 DNA sequence: TGTGCCAGTAGTATAGGGACAGCTCGGACTGAAGCTTTCTTT. It specifies CASSIGTARTEAFF.

The genes are TRBV25-1 and TRBJ2-5, with D uncertain. CDR1 is MGHDK, CDR2 SYGVNS, per germline. This CDR3 is 12 amino acids long. Trimming left V 9 bases short and J 4 bases short, with 12 bases between. DNA for the CDR3: TGTGCCAGTCGGGCGGAGATAGAGACCCAGTACTTC. It is translated as CASRAEIETQYF.

This sequence joins TRBV28 and TRBJ2-7; TRBD1 aligns across 9 bases. This CDR3 spans 15 amino acids. V trimming: 3 bases; J trimming: 7 bases; junction bases outside the gene matches: 10. Germline V CDR1 and CDR2: MDHEN, SYDVKM. CDR3 nucleotide sequence: TGTGCCAGCAGTTTCCTCAACAGGGGGCGCGGGGAGCAGTACTTC. Residues: CASSFLNRGRGEQYF.

V is TRBV28 and J is TRBJ2-1; TRBD1 is a possible D gene (7 bases). There are 14 residues in the CDR3. Germline CDR1 reads MDHEN; CDR2 reads SYDVKM. Trimming removed 8 bases from V and 4 bases from J, with 15 bases in between. Here the CDR3 reads CASGWQGGYNEQFF. CDR3 sequence (DNA): TGTGCCAGCGGGTGGCAGGGGGGATACAATGAGCAGTTCTTC.

The V and J genes are TRBV19 and TRBJ1-2; D possibly corresponds to TRBD1 (5 bases). The CDR3 covers 15 residues. V lost 5 bases and J lost 2, with 15 bases in between. Germline V gene sequence: CDR1 LNHDA, CDR2 SQIVND (reference sequence). CDR3 sequence: CASSLQQTANYGYTF. The CDR3 bases are TGTGCCAGTAGTCTACAACAGACAGCGAACTATGGCTACACCTTC.